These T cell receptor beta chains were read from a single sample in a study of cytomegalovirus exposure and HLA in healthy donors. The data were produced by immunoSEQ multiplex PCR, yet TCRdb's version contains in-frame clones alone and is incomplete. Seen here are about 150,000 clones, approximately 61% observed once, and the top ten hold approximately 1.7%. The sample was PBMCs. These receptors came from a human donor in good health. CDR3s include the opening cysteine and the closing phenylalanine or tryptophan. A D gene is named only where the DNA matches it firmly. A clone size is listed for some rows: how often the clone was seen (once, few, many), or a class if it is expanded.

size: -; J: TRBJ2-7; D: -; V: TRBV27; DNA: TGTGCCAGCAGCGTAGTATACGAGCAGTACTTC; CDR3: CASSVVYEQYF
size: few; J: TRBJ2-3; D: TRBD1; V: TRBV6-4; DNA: TGTGCCAGCAGTGACTCCCCGGGACAGATCACAGATACGCAGTATTTT; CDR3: CASSDSPGQITDTQYF
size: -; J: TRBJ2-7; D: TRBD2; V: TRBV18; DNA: TGTGCCAGCTCACCCGGGACTAGCGGGAGTAACGAGCAGTACTTC; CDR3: CASSPGTSGSNEQYF
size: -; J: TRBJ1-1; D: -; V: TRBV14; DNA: TGTGCCAGCAGCCCGTCGGTGAACACTGAAGCTTTCTTT; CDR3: CASSPSVNTEAFF
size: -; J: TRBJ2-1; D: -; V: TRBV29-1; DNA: TGCAGCCCGGGGCGGGACTGTTCTAGGAATGAGCAGTTCTTC; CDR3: CSPGRDCSRNEQFF
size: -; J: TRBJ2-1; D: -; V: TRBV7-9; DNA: TGTGCCAGCAGCGACCGGGACTTTGACAATGAGCAGTTCTTC; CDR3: CASSDRDFDNEQFF
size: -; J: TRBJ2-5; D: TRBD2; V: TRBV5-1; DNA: TGCGCCAGCAGCTTGGTTCGGACTAGCGGGAGGGAAGAGACCCAGTACTTC; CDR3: CASSLVRTSGREETQYF
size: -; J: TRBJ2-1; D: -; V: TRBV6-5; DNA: TGTGCCACCCACCGCGGGCTCGGCAATGAGCAGTTCTTC; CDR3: CATHRGLGNEQFF
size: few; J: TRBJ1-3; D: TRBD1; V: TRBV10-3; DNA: TGTGCCATATTACAGGGGGCTGGAAACACCATATATTTT; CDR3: CAILQGAGNTIYF
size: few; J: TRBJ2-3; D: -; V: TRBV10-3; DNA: TGTGCCAGCGTGGGGGCTCGCACAGATACGCAGTATTTT; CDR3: CASVGARTDTQYF
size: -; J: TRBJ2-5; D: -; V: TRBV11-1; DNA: TGTGCCAGCAGCTTTGACAGGACCCAAGAGACCCAGTACTTC; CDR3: CASSFDRTQETQYF
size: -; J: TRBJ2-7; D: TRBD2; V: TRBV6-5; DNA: TGTGCCAGCAGTTACTCGCAAGCGGGATGGATCTACGAGCAGTACTTC; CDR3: CASSYSQAGWIYEQYF
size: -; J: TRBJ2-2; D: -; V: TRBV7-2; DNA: TGTGCCAGCAGCTTTTGGGCGGGGAGCACCGGGGAGCTGTTTTTT; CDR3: CASSFWAGSTGELFF
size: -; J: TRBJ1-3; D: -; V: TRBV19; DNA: TGTGCCAGTAGGCCCCTCGGGACACCTTCTGGAAACACCATATATTTT; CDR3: CASRPLGTPSGNTIYF
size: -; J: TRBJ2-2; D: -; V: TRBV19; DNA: TGTGCCACCCTTGGGGCGGACAGCGCTACCGGGGAGCTGTTTTTT; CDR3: CATLGADSATGELFF
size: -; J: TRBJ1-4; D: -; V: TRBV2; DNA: TGTGCCAGCAGCCCAGGGAATGCCGCAACTAATGAAAAACTGTTTTTT; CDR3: CASSPGNAATNEKLFF
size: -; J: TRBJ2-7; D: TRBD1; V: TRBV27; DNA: TGTGCCAGCAGTGCCGTGGGACAGGGTATCGAGCAGTACTTC; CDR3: CASSAVGQGIEQYF
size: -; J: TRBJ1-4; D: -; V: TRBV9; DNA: TGTGCCAGCAGCGTAGAGAGGGACACCACCTCGCATGAAAAACTGTTTTTT; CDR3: CASSVERDTTSHEKLFF
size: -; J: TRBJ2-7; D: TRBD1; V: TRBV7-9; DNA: TGTGCCAGCAGCCTAGGGATCGGGACAGTCTCCTACGAGCAGTACTTC; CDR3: CASSLGIGTVSYEQYF
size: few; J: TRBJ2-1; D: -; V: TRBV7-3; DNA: TGTGCCAGCAGCTTAGCATCTAGCAATGAGCAGTTCTTC; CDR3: CASSLASSNEQFF
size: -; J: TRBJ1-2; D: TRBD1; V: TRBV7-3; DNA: TGTGCCAGCAGCTCCCCAGGGGGCGGCTATGGCTACACCTTC; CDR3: CASSSPGGGYGYTF
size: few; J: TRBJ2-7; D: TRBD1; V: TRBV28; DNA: TGTGCCAGCAGTTTGGCCGGGACAGGGGGCCCGTCGGTCTCCTACGAGCAGTACTTC; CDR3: CASSLAGTGGPSVSYEQYF
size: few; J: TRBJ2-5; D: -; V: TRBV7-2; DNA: TGTGCCAGCAGCTCTGGGCCCCAAGAGACCCAGTACTTC; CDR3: CASSSGPQETQYF
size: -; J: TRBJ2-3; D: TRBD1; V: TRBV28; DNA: TGTGCCAGCACCTTGGACAGGGACACAGATACGCAGTATTTT; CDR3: CASTLDRDTDTQYF
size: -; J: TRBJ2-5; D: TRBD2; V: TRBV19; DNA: TGTGCCAGTAGTATTGGTGGGATGGGCGGGAGAGCCCTCCAAGAGACCCAGTACTTC; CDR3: CASSIGGMGGRALQETQYF
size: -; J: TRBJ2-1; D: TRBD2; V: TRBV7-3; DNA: TGTGCCAGCAGCTCCCCGACTAGCGGGAGCTCCTACAATGAGCAGTTCTTC; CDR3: CASSSPTSGSSYNEQFF
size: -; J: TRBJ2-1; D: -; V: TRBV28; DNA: TGTGCCAGCAGTTTACAGGCGGGGAGAAGGTACAACAATGAGCAGTTCTTC; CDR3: CASSLQAGRRYNNEQFF
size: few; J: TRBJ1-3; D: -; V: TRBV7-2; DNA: TGTGCCAGCAGCACTCGCTCTGGAAACACCATATATTTT; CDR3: CASSTRSGNTIYF